This TCR beta chain was observed in a study of CD8+CD57+ T cells in acquired aplastic anemia. On the study more broadly: An average of approximately 3.4 ug of DNA was obtained from sorted CD4+ and CD8+ cells. Study conclusions and caveats: Sharing between patients and controls was observed for twenty-nine CD8+ CDR3 sequences.

On this clonotype: Its antigen is unidentified.

Patients included in sequencing had previously demonstrated CD8+CD57+ cell expansion by flow cytometry. Sampling of blood occurred while the patients had still received no therapy. Genomic DNA constituted the template upon which TCR beta VDJ and CDR3 profiling was performed. A single record per CDR3 protein comes from TCRdb applying MiXCR to the reads. In the table there are 200,000 to 250,000 distinct CDR3 sequences, less than 60% of which are singletons. The TCR sequence derives from a human donor with aplastic anemia. The sequenced sample was sorted CD4+, CD8+, or CD8+CD57+ T cells (not recorded which) from PBMCs.

CDR3 nucleotide sequence: TGCAGTGCCACGGACAGAGAACAAGAGACCCAGTACTTC. Amino acids: CSATDREQETQYF. The rearrangement joins TRBV20-1 to TRBJ2-5; D perhaps matches TRBD1 (6 bases). There are 13 residues in the CDR3. Deletions cut 6 bases from V and 2 bases from J, with 13 bases between. From germline, CDR1 is DFQATT and CDR2 SNEGSKA (reference sequence).